Following are 14 T cell receptor beta chains from one sample sequenced in a study of T cell changes during pregnancy in multiple sclerosis. Profiling relied on immunoSEQ multiplex PCR, and the TCRdb table lists in-frame clones only, not all of them. The table lists about 21,000 clones, 86% of them singletons. The starting material was CD4+ T cells from peripheral blood mononuclear cells, obtained in the first trimester of pregnancy. All receptors derive from a female donor in good health, enrolled as a control in a pregnancy study.

The chain recombines TRBV6-1 with TRBJ2-3; 7 bases are a match to TRBD2. Germline V gene sequence: CDR1 MNHNS, CDR2 SASEGT. V lost 6 bases to trimming and J lost 3 bases; unmatched junction nucleotides: 6. The CDR3 has 14 residues. The CDR3 nucleotides read TGTGCCAGCAGCTCGGCTAGCGGAACAGATACGCAGTATTTT. It codes for CASSSASGTDTQYF.

This clone is labeled medium-sized. The chain has TRBV4-3 and TRBJ2-1; 7 nucleotides align to TRBD2. Germline CDR1 LGHNA, CDR2 YSLEER. V gave up 1 base and J gave up 8 bases; unmatched junction bases: 8. This CDR3 contains 15 residues. The CDR3 sequence: CASSQGTRGNDEQFF. The CDR3 DNA reads TGCGCCAGCAGCCAAGGGACTAGGGGCAACGATGAGCAGTTCTTC.

By share of the sample, this clone is medium-sized. The rearrangement uses TRBV6-6 and TRBJ1-2; D uncertain. This CDR3 has 12 amino acids. Germline assignment: CDR1 MNHNY and CDR2 SVGAGI (reference sequence). V gave up 0 bases and J gave up 7 bases, with 6 bases separating them. CDR3 region: CASSYSKLGYTF. CDR3 nucleotide sequence: TGTGCCAGCAGTTACTCGAAACTTGGCTACACCTTC.

The V call is TRBV10-3, the J call TRBJ2-1; D is possibly TRBD2 (6 bases). V lost 3 bases, J lost 0 bases, and 9 bases lay in between. Germline CDR1 and CDR2: ENHRY and SYGVKD. The CDR3 contains 15 residues. The CDR3 is CAISEGGSSYNEQFF. The CDR3 nucleotides are TGTGCCATCAGTGAAGGAGGGAGCTCCTACAATGAGCAGTTCTTC.

This clone was recorded only once. This chain uses TRBV11-2 with TRBJ2-5; perhaps TRBD2 as D (6 bases). This CDR3 is 14 amino acids long. From germline, CDR1 is SGHAT and CDR2 FQNNGV. Trimming cost V 4 bases and J 9 bases, with 18 bases left between them. Here the CDR3 reads CASSWGQGGMAQYF. As DNA, the CDR3 is TGTGCCAGCAGCTGGGGCCAGGGAGGCATGGCCCAGTACTTC.

The sample holds a few counts of this clone. The V and J genes are TRBV5-8 and TRBJ1-4; 7 positions match TRBD1. J was trimmed by 8 bases and V by 4 bases; bases with no gene match: 20. The CDR3 is 18 residues long. CDR1 is SGHTS, CDR2 YDEGEE, per germline. The CDR3 sequence is CASSPDRASSFISEKLFF. The DNA of the CDR3 is TGTGCCAGCAGCCCCGACAGGGCATCCAGTTTTATTTCCGAAAAACTGTTTTTT.

This sequence joins TRBV21-1 and TRBJ2-7; the table assigns TRBD2, which was not confirmed against the DNA. TRBV21-1 corresponds to a pseudogene. The length of the CDR3 is 15 residues. This chain's CDR3 is CASSKARRSSYEQYF. CDR3 bases: TGTGCCAGCAGCAAAGCAAGACGGAGCTCCTACGAGCAGTACTTC.

Only a few counts were recorded for this clone. The chain has TRBV5-6 and TRBJ2-4, with a weak D call TRBD2 (7 bases). V lost 1 base to trimming and J lost 6 bases, with 20 bases between them. The CDR3 has 17 residues. The germline V gene has CDR1 SGHDT and CDR2 YYEEEE. The CDR3 nucleotides are TGTGCCAGCAGCTTGTGGGGGGGGGCCCCTTCAAGAAACATTCAGTACTTC. The encoded protein is CASSLWGGAPSRNIQYF.

This clone was seen more than once but under ten times. This chain joins TRBV4-2 and TRBJ1-3; weak D call: TRBD1 (6 bases). The CDR3 runs 14 residues. Germline V CDR1 and CDR2: LGHNA, YNFKEQ. V lost 4 bases, J lost 0 bases, and 7 bases lay in between. CDR3 amino acids: CASSPRGSGNTIYF. The CDR3 DNA reads TGTGCCAGCAGCCCCAGGGGCTCTGGAAACACCATATATTTT.

CDR3 coding DNA: TGCGCCACCCGGAGGGCCTCCTACAATGAGCAGTTCTTC. Its translation: CATRRASYNEQFF. The V call is TRBV23-1, the J call TRBJ2-1; D may be TRBD2 (6 bases). TRBV23-1 is an ORF for which the function is uncertain. Trimming shortened V by 10 bases and J by 0 bases, and 10 bases separated the two germline ends. The CDR3 totals 13 residues.

For the CDR3, the DNA is TGTGCCAGCAGCCGACAGGGGAGTGGGACCCAGTACTTC. Its protein product is CASSRQGSGTQYF. The genes are TRBV7-2 and TRBJ2-5; the match to TRBD1 covers 8 bases. Unmatched junction bases numbered 6, after V lost 5 bases and J lost 7 bases. This CDR3 contains 13 residues. Germline loops: CDR1 SGHTA, CDR2 FQGNSA.

The chain links TRBV6-1 to TRBJ2-7, with 7 bases identical to TRBD1. CDR1 and CDR2 from the germline V gene are MNHNS and SASEGT. V was pared by 3 bases and J by 3 bases, with 14 bases of the junction left unmatched. The CDR3 consists of 17 residues. CDR3 DNA: TGTGCCAGCAGTGACCAGACAGGGTTGGTCCCTAGCTACGAGCAGTACTTC. Its translation: CASSDQTGLVPSYEQYF.

This clone was seen just once. The rearrangement uses TRBV25-1 and TRBJ1-6; 7 bases are a match to TRBD1. The CDR3 sequence is 15 residues long. Germline V gene data show CDR1 as MGHDK and CDR2 as SYGVNS. Trimming at V came to 6 bases and at J to 5 bases, leaving 7 bases not matched to a gene. In DNA, the CDR3 is TGTGCCAGCAGCTCGGGACAGCGAAATAATTCACCCCTCCACTTT. Translated: CASSSGQRNNSPLHF.

In this sample, this clone turned up once. CDR3 in DNA: TGTGCCAGCAGCCCCGGGGGGGCCGACAATGAGCAGTTCTTC. Translation: CASSPGGADNEQFF. The V and J genes are TRBV7-8 and TRBJ2-1, with 8 bases identical to TRBD2. CDR3 length: 14 amino acids. Germline CDR1 reads SGHVS; CDR2 reads FQNEAQ. The junction had 5 bases not matched to a gene; V was cut back by 5 bases and J by 5 bases.